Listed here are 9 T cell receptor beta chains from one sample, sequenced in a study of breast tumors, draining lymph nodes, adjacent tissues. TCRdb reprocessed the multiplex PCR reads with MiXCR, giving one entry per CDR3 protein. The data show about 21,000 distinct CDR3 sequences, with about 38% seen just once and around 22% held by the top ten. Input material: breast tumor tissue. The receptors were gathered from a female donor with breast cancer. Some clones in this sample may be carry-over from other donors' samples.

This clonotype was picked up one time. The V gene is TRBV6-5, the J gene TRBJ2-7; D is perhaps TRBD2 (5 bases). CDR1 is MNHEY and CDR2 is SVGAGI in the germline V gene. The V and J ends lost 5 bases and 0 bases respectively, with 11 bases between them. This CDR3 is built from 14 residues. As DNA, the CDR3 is TGTGCCAGCAGTCCGAGGACTGACTCCTACGAGCAGTACTTC. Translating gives CASSPRTDSYEQYF.

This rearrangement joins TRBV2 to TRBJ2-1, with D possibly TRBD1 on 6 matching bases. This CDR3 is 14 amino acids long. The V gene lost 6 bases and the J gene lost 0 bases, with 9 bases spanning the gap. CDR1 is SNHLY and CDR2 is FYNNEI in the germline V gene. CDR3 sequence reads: CASSGTISYNEQFF. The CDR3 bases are TGTGCCAGCAGCGGGACAATCTCCTACAATGAGCAGTTCTTC.

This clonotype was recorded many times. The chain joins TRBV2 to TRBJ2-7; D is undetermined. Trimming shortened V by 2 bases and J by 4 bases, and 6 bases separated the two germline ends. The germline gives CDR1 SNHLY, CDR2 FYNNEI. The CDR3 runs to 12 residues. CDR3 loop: CASSELPYEQYF. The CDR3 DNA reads TGTGCCAGCAGTGAACTGCCGTACGAGCAGTACTTC.

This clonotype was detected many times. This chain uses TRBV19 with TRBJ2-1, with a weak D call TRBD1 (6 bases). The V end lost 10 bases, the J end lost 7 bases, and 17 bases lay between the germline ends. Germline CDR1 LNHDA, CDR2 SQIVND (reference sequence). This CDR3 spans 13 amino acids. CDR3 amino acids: CATEGHPWNEQFF. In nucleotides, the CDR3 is TGTGCCACCGAGGGACACCCTTGGAATGAGCAGTTCTTC.

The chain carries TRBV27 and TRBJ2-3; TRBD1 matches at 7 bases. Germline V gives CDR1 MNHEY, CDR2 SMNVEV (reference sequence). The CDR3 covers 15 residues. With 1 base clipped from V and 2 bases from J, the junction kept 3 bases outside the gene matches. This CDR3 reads CASSLYDRVTDTQYF. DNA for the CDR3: TGTGCCAGCAGTTTATACGACAGGGTCACAGATACGCAGTATTTT.

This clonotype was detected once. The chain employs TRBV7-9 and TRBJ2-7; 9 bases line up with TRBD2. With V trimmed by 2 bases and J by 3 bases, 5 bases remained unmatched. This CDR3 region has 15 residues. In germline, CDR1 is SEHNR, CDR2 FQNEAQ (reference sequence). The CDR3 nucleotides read TGTGCCAGCAGCTTAACACTAGCGGGTTTCTACGAGCAGTACTTC. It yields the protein CASSLTLAGFYEQYF. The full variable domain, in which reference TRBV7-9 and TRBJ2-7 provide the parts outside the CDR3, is DTGVSQNPRHKITKRGQNVTFRCDPISEHNRLYWYRQTLGQGPEFLTYFQNEAQLEKSRLLSDRFSAERPKGSFSTLEIQRTEQGDSAMYLCASSLTLAGFYEQYFGPGTRLTVT.

The CDR3 reads CASSLGVQGAQETQYF. The CDR3 DNA follows: TGTGCCAGCAGCTTAGGGGTTCAGGGGGCGCAGGAGACCCAGTACTTC. The chain uses TRBV11-2 and TRBJ2-5; 8 bases align to TRBD1. In germline, CDR1 is SGHAT, CDR2 FQNNGV. This CDR3 contains 16 residues. V lost 1 base to trimming and J lost 5 bases; unmatched junction nucleotides: 9.

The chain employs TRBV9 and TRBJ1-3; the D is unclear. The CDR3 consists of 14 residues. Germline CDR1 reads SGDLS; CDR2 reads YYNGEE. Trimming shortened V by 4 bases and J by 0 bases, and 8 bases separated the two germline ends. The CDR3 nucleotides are TGTGCCAGCAGCCGGGAGCCCTCTGGAAACACCATATATTTT. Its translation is CASSREPSGNTIYF.

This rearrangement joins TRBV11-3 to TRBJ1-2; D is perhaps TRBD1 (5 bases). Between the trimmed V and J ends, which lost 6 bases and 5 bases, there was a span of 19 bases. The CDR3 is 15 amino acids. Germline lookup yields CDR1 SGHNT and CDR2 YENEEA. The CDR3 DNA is TGTGCCAGCAGTTTGGAGGGGCAGGGAATATATGGCTACACCTTC. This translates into CASSLEGQGIYGYTF.